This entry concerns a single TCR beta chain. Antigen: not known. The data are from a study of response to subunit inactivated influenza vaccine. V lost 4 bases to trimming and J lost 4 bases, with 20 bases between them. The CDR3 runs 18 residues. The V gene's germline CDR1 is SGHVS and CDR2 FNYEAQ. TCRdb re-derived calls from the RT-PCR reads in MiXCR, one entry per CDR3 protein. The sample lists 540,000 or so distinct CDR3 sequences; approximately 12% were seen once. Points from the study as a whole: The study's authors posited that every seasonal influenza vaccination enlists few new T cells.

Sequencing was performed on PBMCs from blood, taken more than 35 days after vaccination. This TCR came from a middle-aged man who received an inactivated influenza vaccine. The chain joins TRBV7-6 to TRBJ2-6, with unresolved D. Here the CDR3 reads CASSSSGYTVAGANVLTF. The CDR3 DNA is TGTGCCAGCAGCTCTAGTGGGTACACCGTGGCGGGGGCCAACGTCCTGACTTTC.